The 28 T cell receptor beta chains listed next were all sequenced from one sample in a study of metastatic and nonmetastatic thyroid tumors. No patient had received any treatment before thyroid surgery. Through MiXCR, TCRdb re-clonotyped the PCR reads. The repertoire includes approximately 15,000 clones, about 4% of them detected once, and roughly a quarter sits in the top ten. What was sequenced was tumor tissue. Receptor source: a female donor with papillary thyroid cancer or a benign thyroid nodule (not recorded which). Some clones in this sample may be carry-over from other donors' samples.

The gene calls are TRBV20-1 and TRBJ1-5; 7 bases are shared with TRBD1. This CDR3 is built from 16 residues. Germline V gene data show CDR1 as DFQATT and CDR2 as SNEGSKA (reference sequence). V lost 0 bases to trimming and J lost 6 bases; unmatched junction nucleotides: 11. The CDR3 sequence is CSAREFGPGGSQPQHF. CDR3 DNA sequence: TGCAGTGCTAGAGAGTTTGGGCCAGGGGGAAGTCAGCCCCAGCATTTT.

This clone was observed a few times. This chain uses TRBV12-5 with TRBJ1-3; no clear D gene. The V end lost 6 bases, the J end lost 0 bases, and 6 bases lay between the germline ends. The CDR3 has 13 residues. Germline CDR1 is LGHNT and CDR2 is FRNRAP. CDR3 protein: CASGAASGNTIYF. CDR3 bases: TGTGCTAGTGGGGCAGCCTCTGGAAACACCATATATTTT.

The gene calls are TRBV12-3 or TRBV12-4 and TRBJ1-3; D unclear. V was clipped by 6 bases and J by 4 bases, with 13 bases between them. The CDR3 contains 14 residues. As DNA, the CDR3 is TGTGCCAGCAGCTGGGTGGGGTACGGAAACACCATATATTTT. Translating it yields CASSWVGYGNTIYF.

This clone showed up many times. For the CDR3, the DNA is TGTGCCAGCACCCAATTACCCGCCAGGGGAGACACTGAAGCTTTCTTT. This encodes CASTQLPARGDTEAFF. V and J are TRBV28 and TRBJ1-1; D may be TRBD1 (6 bases). V lost 7 bases, J lost 3 bases, and 21 bases lay in between. The CDR3 is 16 amino acids. The germline V gene has CDR1 MDHEN and CDR2 SYDVKM.

This clone showed up just a few times. This chain uses TRBV28 with TRBJ2-7; D may be TRBD2 (5 bases). This CDR3 comprises 13 residues. V was trimmed by 7 bases and J by 0 bases, leaving 10 bases between them. CDR1 is MDHEN, CDR2 SYDVKM, per germline. The CDR3 reads CASTPGSSYEQYF. As DNA, the CDR3 is TGTGCCAGCACCCCGGGGTCCTCCTACGAGCAGTACTTC.

This clone has just a few counts. This rearrangement joins TRBV6-4 to TRBJ2-1; unclear D gene. Germline V gene sequence: CDR1 MRHNA, CDR2 SNTAGT. The CDR3 has 12 residues. The V end lost 6 bases, the J end lost 7 bases, and 10 bases lay between the germline ends. The CDR3 coding sequence is TGTGCCAGCAGCCCCGGTGAGAATGAGCAGTTCTTC. This encodes CASSPGENEQFF.

The chain has TRBV6-1 and TRBJ1-2; D perhaps matches TRBD1 (5 bases). The V end lost 10 bases, the J end lost 0 bases, and 12 bases lay between the germline ends. Germline lookup yields CDR1 MNHNS and CDR2 SASEGT. CDR3 length: 13 amino acids. DNA for the CDR3: TGTGCCACCGCGGCGGGGGCTAACTATGGCTACACCTTC. Translating gives CATAAGANYGYTF.

At least ten counts were recorded for this clone. This rearrangement joins TRBV2 to TRBJ2-7; TRBD1 aligns across 9 bases. CDR1 is SNHLY, CDR2 FYNNEI, per germline. The CDR3 sequence is 12 residues long. The V and J ends lost 8 bases and 3 bases, in that order; junction bases with no gene match: 2. CDR3 region: CASGTGNYEQYF. The CDR3 DNA follows: TGTGCCAGCGGGACAGGGAACTACGAGCAGTACTTC. The full variable domain, in which reference TRBV2 and TRBJ2-7 provide the parts outside the CDR3, is EPEVTQTPSHQVTQMGQEVILRCVPISNHLYFYWYRQILGQKVEFLVSFYNNEISEKSEIFDDQFSVERPDGSNFTLKIRSTKLEDSAMYFCASGTGNYEQYFGPGTRLTVT.

This clone was picked up a small number of times. The CDR3 is CASSGGPGQNTDTQYF. The CDR3 coding sequence is TGCGCCAGCAGTGGGGGACCGGGACAGAACACAGATACGCAGTATTTT. The chain joins TRBV10-1 to TRBJ2-3; the match to TRBD1 covers 7 bases. Unmatched junction bases numbered 9, after V lost 4 bases and J lost 2 bases. This CDR3 is built from 16 residues. Germline CDR1 WNHNN, CDR2 SYGVQD (reference sequence).

In this sample, this clone turned up a few times. The chain is built from TRBV6-1 and TRBJ2-1; 8 bases are shared with TRBD2. This CDR3 comprises 15 residues. Germline V lookup: CDR1 MNHNS, CDR2 SASEGT. V shed 2 bases and J 7 bases; nucleotides not matched to a gene: 7. The CDR3 DNA sequence: TGTGCCAGCAGTGAAATTAGCGGGGAAAGTAATGAGCAGTTCTTC. It is translated as CASSEISGESNEQFF.

The chain links TRBV6-1 to TRBJ2-7; the match to TRBD2 covers 13 bases. The CDR3 loop spans 15 amino acids. Germline lookup yields CDR1 MNHNS and CDR2 SASEGT. V trimming: 7 bases; J trimming: 4 bases; junction bases outside the gene matches: 7. The CDR3 sequence: CASMWGLAGKYEQYF. The CDR3 nucleotides are TGTGCCAGCATGTGGGGACTAGCGGGAAAGTACGAGCAGTACTTC.

Judged by abundance, this clone is medium-sized. The chain links TRBV7-9 to TRBJ2-7; D gene uncertain. The germline CDR1 and CDR2 sequences are SEHNR and FQNEAQ (reference sequence). Trimming took 1 base from V and 3 from J, leaving 4 bases between them. This CDR3 has 12 residues. CDR3 DNA sequence: TGTGCCAGCAGCTTAGTCAGCTACGAGCAGTACTTC. Translation gives CASSLVSYEQYF.

This clone showed up just a few times. The V gene is TRBV6-1, the J gene TRBJ1-4; no reliable D call. In germline, CDR1 is MNHNS, CDR2 SASEGT. Trimming stripped 0 bases from V and 12 bases from J, with 11 bases between. The CDR3 contains 13 residues. The DNA of the CDR3 is TGTGCCAGCAGTGAAGCGTTGAGGGAGGAACTGTTTTTT. This encodes CASSEALREELFF.

This chain uses TRBV30 with TRBJ2-2; 8 bases agree with TRBD2. CDR1 is GTSNPN and CDR2 is SVGIG in the germline V gene (reference sequence). V shed 5 bases and J 6 bases; nucleotides not matched to a gene: 8. The CDR3 has 14 amino acids. CDR3 in amino acids: CAWWDPGLAGELFF. In nucleotides, the CDR3 is TGTGCCTGGTGGGACCCGGGACTAGCCGGGGAGCTGTTTTTT.

On this clone itself: Other nucleotide sequences from this sample produce the same CDR3. V is TRBV27 and J is TRBJ2-3; D might be TRBD2 (5 bases). Germline V gives CDR1 MNHEY, CDR2 SMNVEV (reference sequence). This CDR3 has 15 amino acids. Trimming removed 5 bases from V and 4 bases from J, with 16 bases in between. The CDR3 region is CASSPGLGISDTQYF. For the CDR3, the DNA is TGTGCCAGCAGTCCCGGACTGGGGATCTCAGATACGCAGTATTTT.

The chain joins TRBV6-4 to TRBJ1-5; D not resolved. The CDR3 extends over 16 amino acids. With 0 bases removed from V and 7 bases from J, the gap between germline ends came to 16 bases. Germline V gene lookup returns CDR1 MRHNA and CDR2 SNTAGT. CDR3 sequence reads: CASSDSGRWHTQPQHF. The CDR3 coding sequence is TGTGCCAGCAGTGACTCAGGCAGGTGGCATACACAGCCCCAGCATTTT.

The chain joins TRBV27 to TRBJ2-3; 11 bases are shared with TRBD2. J was trimmed by 6 bases and V by 8 bases; bases with no gene match: 7. This CDR3 is built from 14 residues. Germline V CDR1 and CDR2: MNHEY, SMNVEV (reference sequence). The CDR3 reads CASQTSGNGDTQYF. The CDR3 region has the DNA TGTGCCAGCCAGACTAGCGGGAATGGCGATACGCAGTATTTT.

In this sample, this clone turned up a few times. V is TRBV6-2 or TRBV6-3 and J is TRBJ2-5; 7 positions agree with TRBD2. Looked up from germline, CDR1 is MNHEY and CDR2 is SVGEGT. CDR3 length equals 15 residues. The trim removed 7 bases at V and 2 bases at J, leaving 10 bases unmatched. The CDR3 protein is CASTPLGGGQETQYF. The CDR3 DNA reads as TGTGCCAGCACCCCTCTGGGGGGGGGTCAAGAGACCCAGTACTTC.

This clone occurred a few times. The chain combines TRBV6-1 with TRBJ2-7, with D perhaps assigned TRBD1 or TRBD2 (5 bases each). CDR3 length equals 12 residues. V lost 5 bases and J 3 bases, leaving 8 bases between the germline ends. Germline V lookup: CDR1 MNHNS, CDR2 SASEGT. In DNA form, the CDR3 reads TGTGCCAGCAGTCGGGACCGCTACGAGCAGTACTTC. Protein product: CASSRDRYEQYF.

This clone qualifies as large. An end of the junction differs from the germline gene, which may be a read error. The genes are TRBV6-1 and TRBJ1-1; possibly TRBD1 for D (6 bases). The germline V gene encodes CDR1 MNHNS and CDR2 SASEGT. This CDR3 spans 14 amino acids. As DNA, the CDR3 is TGTGCCAGCTTAAAGGTTCAGGGGAACCCTGAAGCTTTCTTT. Its protein product is CASLKVQGNPEAFF.

This clone was seen at least ten times. This chain uses TRBV29-1 with TRBJ2-3; D may be TRBD2 (7 bases). Trimming removed 3 bases from V and 6 bases from J, with 28 bases in between. In germline, CDR1 is SQVTM, CDR2 ANQGSEA. The CDR3 has 18 residues. The CDR3 loop is CSVDNWGAREPPGDTQYF. The CDR3 coding sequence is TGCAGCGTTGACAATTGGGGGGCGCGGGAGCCCCCAGGGGATACGCAGTATTTT.

This clone was recorded many times. The chain has TRBV6-1 and TRBJ2-7; D not resolved. The CDR3 contains 11 residues. Germline V CDR1 and CDR2: MNHNS, SASEGT. V dropped 7 bases and J dropped 4 bases, with 8 bases sitting between them. CDR3 residues: CASTRYYEQYF. The CDR3 nucleotides read TGTGCCAGCACTCGATATTACGAGCAGTACTTC.

This clone was seen only a few times. V is TRBV2 and J is TRBJ2-7; D gene uncertain. Germline V gene lookup returns CDR1 SNHLY and CDR2 FYNNEI. The V and J ends lost 0 bases and 3 bases respectively, with 6 bases between them. The CDR3 has 13 residues. The CDR3 DNA reads as TGTGCCAGCAGTGAAGCTGGGTACTACGAGCAGTACTTC. Protein: CASSEAGYYEQYF.

The chain couples TRBV25-1 to TRBJ1-1; D gene unclear. This CDR3 spans 14 amino acids. Trimming stripped 4 bases from V and 0 bases from J, with 9 bases between. Germline CDR1 is MGHDK and CDR2 is SYGVNS. CDR3 nucleotides: TGTGCCAGCAGTGCGGGAAGTATGAACACTGAAGCTTTCTTT. Protein product: CASSAGSMNTEAFF.

The J gene is TRBJ2-2, the V gene TRBV5-1; weak D call: TRBD1 (6 bases). V gave up 1 base and J gave up 5 bases, with 15 bases separating them. The CDR3 is 16 residues long. Germline V gives CDR1 SGHRS, CDR2 YFSETQ. The CDR3 loop is CASSLPGVVETGELFF. CDR3 in DNA: TGCGCCAGCAGCTTGCCAGGGGTTGTCGAAACCGGGGAGCTGTTTTTT.

Points on this clone: A read error is possible here, since a much larger clone lies one base away. The V and J genes are TRBV6-2 or TRBV6-3 and TRBJ1-1; D unresolved. V lost 7 bases to trimming and J lost 10 bases, with 19 bases between them. The CDR3 is 13 residues long. Germline V gene sequence: CDR1 MNHEY, CDR2 SVGEGT. CDR3: CASNTRATGAAFF. The CDR3 DNA follows: TGTGCCAGCAACACCCGCGCGACCGGAGCAGCTTTCTTT.

A few counts support this clone. V is TRBV6-2 or TRBV6-3 and J is TRBJ2-7; D may be TRBD1 or TRBD2 (5 bases each). The CDR3 length is 11 residues. The V end lost 5 bases, the J end lost 5 bases, and 7 bases lay between the germline ends. Germline-derived CDR1 and CDR2 are MNHEY and SVGEGT. The DNA of the CDR3 is TGTGCCAGCAGTCCGGGGCACGAGCAGTACTTC. This encodes CASSPGHEQYF.

The J gene is TRBJ2-1, the V gene TRBV12-5; 12 nucleotides agree with TRBD2. Trimming removed 6 bases from V and 4 bases from J; junction bases left unmatched: 10. The CDR3 has 17 residues. Germline values: CDR1 LGHNT, CDR2 FRNRAP. The CDR3 DNA reads as TGTGCTAGTGGCTTGCTCCGGACTAGCGGGGTGTACAATGAGCAGTTCTTC. It codes for CASGLLRTSGVYNEQFF.